This is a list of T cell receptor beta chains from one sample in a study of regulatory T cells in long-lasting Graves disease. TCRdb redid the calling of the multiplex PCR reads with MiXCR, one entry per CDR3 protein. The data contain almost 450,000 distinct CDR3 sequences, about 15% of them singletons. These data are also associated with another study on T cells in Graves' hyperthyroidism and ophthalmopathy.

The sequencing here drew on peripheral blood mononuclear cells (PBMCs), taken at new diagnosis, from a patient treated with antithyroid drugs. These receptors were obtained from a woman aged 25 to 39 with Graves disease. Both conserved end residues are part of each CDR3. D genes are given only for firm matches. A clone size is listed for some rows: how often the clone was seen (once, few, many), or a class if it is expanded.

abundance,d_gene,v_gene,j_gene,CDR3aa,CDR3nt
few,TRBD1,TRBV20-1,TRBJ2-3,CSAIRTGMSTDTQYF,TGCAGTGCTATTAGGACAGGGATGTCCACAGATACGCAGTATTTT
many,TRBD1,TRBV3-1,TRBJ1-2,CASSQETRTGDYGYTF,TGTGCCAGCAGCCAAGAAACCCGGACAGGAGATTATGGCTACACCTTC
many,.,TRBV20-1,TRBJ2-1,CSARQAKSEQFF,TGCAGTGCGAGACAGGCCAAGAGTGAGCAGTTCTTC
many,TRBD2,TRBV2,TRBJ2-3,CASSLGLAGAGSTDTQYF,TGTGCCAGCAGTCTCGGACTAGCGGGAGCGGGAAGCACAGATACGCAGTATTTT
few,.,TRBV14,TRBJ2-7,CASSHIGAYEQYF,TGTGCCAGCAGCCATATAGGGGCCTACGAGCAGTACTTC
few,.,TRBV9,TRBJ2-3,CASSVHRGTDTQYF,TGTGCCAGCAGCGTACACAGGGGCACAGATACGCAGTATTTT
.,.,TRBV7-2,TRBJ1-6,CASSLGTGAGDNSPLHF,TGTGCCAGCAGCTTAGGGACCGGGGCAGGTGATAATTCACCCCTCCACTTT
many,TRBD2,TRBV5-1,TRBJ2-1,CASSLAGTSVNEQFF,TGCGCCAGCAGCTTAGCCGGGACTAGCGTCAATGAGCAGTTCTTC
many,TRBD2,TRBV14,TRBJ2-4,CASSPRLAGGRNIQYF,TGTGCCAGCAGCCCACGACTAGCGGGAGGGAGGAACATTCAGTACTTC
few,.,TRBV29-1,TRBJ2-7,CSVEYPSYEQYF,TGCAGCGTTGAGTACCCCTCCTACGAGCAGTACTTC
.,.,TRBV4-3,TRBJ2-7,CASAPGKSYEQYF,TGCGCCAGCGCCCCGGGAAAATCCTACGAGCAGTACTTC
.,.,TRBV6-2/TRBV6-3,TRBJ2-5,CASSYSMDGLQETQYF,TGTGCCAGCAGTTACTCGATGGACGGCCTCCAAGAGACCCAGTACTTC
many,TRBD2,TRBV5-1,TRBJ2-4,CASSTGRGDIQYF,TGCGCCAGCAGCACCGGGAGGGGGGACATTCAGTACTTC
many,TRBD1,TRBV12-3/TRBV12-4,TRBJ1-1,CASSPSGTGSTFF,TGTGCCAGCAGCCCCTCAGGGACAGGGTCAACTTTCTTT
many,TRBD2,TRBV20-1,TRBJ2-2,CSAKSGRGDGELFF,TGCAGTGCTAAAAGCGGGAGGGGCGACGGGGAGCTGTTTTTT
once,TRBD1,TRBV19,TRBJ2-2,CASSAYRGDTGELFF,TGTGCCAGTAGTGCATACAGGGGCGACACCGGGGAGCTGTTTTTT
.,.,TRBV2,TRBJ2-5,CASAGQPQETQYF,TGTGCCAGCGCCGGGCAACCCCAAGAGACCCAGTACTTC
many,TRBD2,TRBV6-2/TRBV6-3,TRBJ2-5,CASSFGLAEETQYF,TGTGCCAGCAGTTTCGGGCTAGCGGAAGAGACCCAGTACTTC
once,.,TRBV24-1,TRBJ2-7,CATSDSAHTSFPYEQYF,TGTGCCACCAGTGATTCCGCCCATACTAGTTTTCCTTACGAGCAGTACTTC
.,.,TRBV4-3,TRBJ1-6,CASSQGNGRNVDSPLHF,TGCGCCAGCAGCCAAGGGAATGGCAGAAACGTTGATTCACCCCTCCACTTT
many,.,TRBV28,TRBJ1-1,CASSFSGTVLNTEAFF,TGTGCCAGCAGTTTTTCCGGGACGGTTTTGAACACTGAAGCTTTCTTT
many,.,TRBV7-8,TRBJ1-2,CASSPYTSYGYTF,TGTGCCAGCAGCCCTTACACCTCCTATGGCTACACCTTC
.,.,TRBV4-1,TRBJ1-2,CASSQGRFSNGYTF,TGCGCCAGCAGCCAAGGCAGGTTCTCAAATGGCTACACCTTC
.,TRBD1,TRBV3-1,TRBJ2-1,CASSRYVDRGTYNEQFF,TGTGCCAGCAGCCGGTACGTAGACAGGGGGACCTACAATGAGCAGTTCTTC
many,.,TRBV6-9,TRBJ2-7,CASSYGGTYEQYF,TGTGCCAGCAGTTATGGGGGTACCTACGAGCAGTACTTC
.,.,TRBV19,TRBJ2-2,CASSIPEAINTGELFF,TGTGCCAGTAGTATACCAGAGGCGATAAACACCGGGGAGCTGTTTTTT
many,.,TRBV9,TRBJ2-1,CASSGVAHRLNEQFF,TGTGCCAGCAGCGGGGTCGCCCACAGGTTGAATGAGCAGTTCTTC
many,TRBD2,TRBV28,TRBJ2-7,CASSFSPGTSSYEQYF,TGTGCCAGCAGTTTCTCCCCCGGGACTAGCTCGTACGAGCAGTACTTC
many,TRBD2,TRBV7-2,TRBJ2-3,CASSSYSGRAADTQYF,TGTGCCAGCAGCTCCTATAGCGGGAGGGCGGCGGATACGCAGTATTTT
few,TRBD1,TRBV4-1,TRBJ1-2,CASSPGQGAFDGYTF,TGCGCCAGCAGCCCCGGACAGGGGGCGTTCGATGGCTACACCTTC
.,.,TRBV25-1,TRBJ2-2,CASSKLDQGPELFF,TGTGCCAGCAGTAAACTCGACCAGGGTCCGGAGCTGTTTTTT
few,.,TRBV11-2,TRBJ2-7,CASSLEVGTSRDEQYF,TGTGCCAGCAGCTTAGAGGTTGGGACAAGCCGAGACGAGCAGTACTTC
many,.,TRBV2,TRBJ2-2,CASSELRSTGELFF,TGTGCCAGCAGTGAATTGCGGTCTACCGGGGAGCTGTTTTTT
many,.,TRBV6-2/TRBV6-3,TRBJ1-1,CASGGWSNTEAFF,TGTGCCAGCGGGGGATGGTCGAACACTGAAGCTTTCTTT
.,.,TRBV5-1,TRBJ1-1,CASSLATRLEAFF,TGCGCCAGCAGCTTGGCGACAAGACTTGAAGCTTTCTTT
once,TRBD1,TRBV19,TRBJ2-5,CASGMTGLETQYF,TGTGCCAGTGGTATGACAGGGCTAGAGACCCAGTACTTC
many,.,TRBV11-2,TRBJ2-3,CASSLGPPDTQYF,TGTGCCAGCAGCTTAGGCCCTCCGGATACGCAGTATTTT
.,TRBD1,TRBV11-2,TRBJ1-3,CASSQEGGQALRNTIYF,TGTGCCAGCAGCCAAGAGGGGGGACAGGCGCTTAGAAACACCATATATTTT
many,.,TRBV12-3/TRBV12-4,TRBJ1-1,CASIMGPTGGTEAFF,TGTGCCAGCATTATGGGCCCTACGGGGGGGACTGAAGCTTTCTTT
many,.,TRBV28,TRBJ1-1,CASSLVGRPSSTEAFF,TGTGCCAGCAGTTTGGTCGGGAGACCCTCGAGCACTGAAGCTTTCTTT
many,TRBD1,TRBV28,TRBJ2-5,CASSLLGQGVYTQETQYF,TGTGCCAGCAGTTTACTGGGACAGGGGGTTTATACCCAAGAGACCCAGTACTTC
.,.,TRBV6-2/TRBV6-3,TRBJ2-2,CTSSPSGNGELFF,TGTACCAGCAGTCCCTCCGGGAACGGGGAGCTGTTTTTT
many,TRBD1,TRBV24-1,TRBJ2-7,CATSDLLARGQSPYEQYF,TGTGCCACCAGTGATTTGCTTGCCCGGGGACAGTCACCCTACGAGCAGTACTTC
many,.,TRBV5-1,TRBJ2-5,CASSLAAEETQYF,TGCGCCAGCAGCTTGGCAGCGGAAGAGACCCAGTACTTC
few,.,TRBV15,TRBJ2-5,CATSRDMETQYF,TGTGCCACCAGCAGAGATATGGAGACCCAGTACTTC
.,.,TRBV13,TRBJ2-1,CASSLETTGLSYNEQFF,TGTGCCAGCAGCTTAGAGACCACAGGGTTGTCCTACAATGAGCAGTTCTTC
many,TRBD2,TRBV10-3,TRBJ2-7,CAISESEREVGEQYF,TGTGCCATCAGTGAGTCGGAGCGGGAGGTAGGCGAGCAGTACTTC
few,.,TRBV6-2/TRBV6-3,TRBJ1-5,CASSFGPRKINQPQHF,TGTGCCAGCAGTTTTGGACCGCGAAAAATTAATCAGCCCCAGCATTTT
.,TRBD2,TRBV28,TRBJ2-2,CASSSSGRRRGELFF,TGTGCCAGCAGTTCTAGCGGGAGAAGGCGCGGGGAGCTGTTTTTT
many,.,TRBV30,TRBJ2-6,CAWSVRQSSGANVLTF,TGTGCCTGGAGTGTACGACAGAGCTCTGGGGCCAACGTCCTGACTTTC
many,.,TRBV2,TRBJ1-6,CASGRQAFSGNSPLHF,TGTGCCAGCGGGAGACAGGCTTTTTCCGGAAATTCACCCCTCCACTTT
.,.,TRBV24-1,TRBJ1-5,CATGGGTNEKLFFGSGTQHF,.
.,.,TRBV29-1,TRBJ2-1,CSVVWPLYNEQFF,TGCAGCGTTGTGTGGCCGCTATACAATGAGCAGTTCTTC
many,.,TRBV7-9,TRBJ2-4,CASSSQGGKNIQYF,TGTGCCAGCAGCTCCCAAGGGGGCAAAAACATTCAGTACTTC
many,TRBD1,TRBV6-2/TRBV6-3,TRBJ2-7,CASNSMDRGSYEQYF,TGTGCCAGCAATTCCATGGACAGGGGTTCCTACGAGCAGTACTTC
many,.,TRBV29-1,TRBJ2-1,CSVESPGRAGEAYNEQFF,TGCAGCGTTGAATCCCCAGGCAGGGCGGGCGAGGCCTACAATGAGCAGTTCTTC
many,TRBD2,TRBV3-1,TRBJ2-7,CASSQAGTRSREQYF,TGTGCCAGCAGCCAAGCCGGGACTAGGTCGCGGGAGCAGTACTTC